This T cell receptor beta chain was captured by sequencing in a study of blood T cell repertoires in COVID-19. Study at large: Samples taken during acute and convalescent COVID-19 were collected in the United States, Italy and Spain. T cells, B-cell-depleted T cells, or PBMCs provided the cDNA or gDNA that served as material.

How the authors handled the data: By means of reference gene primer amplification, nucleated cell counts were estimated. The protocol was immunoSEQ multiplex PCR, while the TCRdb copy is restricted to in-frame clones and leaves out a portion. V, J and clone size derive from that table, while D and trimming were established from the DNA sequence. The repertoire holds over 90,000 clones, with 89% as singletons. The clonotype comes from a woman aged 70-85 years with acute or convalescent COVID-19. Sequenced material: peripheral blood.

The CDR3 DNA reads TGTGCCAGTAGTATTCAGGGGCAGGGGAACTACGAGCAGTACTTC. Its protein product is CASSIQGQGNYEQYF. The chain links TRBV19 to TRBJ2-7, with D possibly being TRBD1 (6 bases). The CDR3 length is 15 residues. The V end lost 3 bases, the J end lost 3 bases, and 15 bases lay between the germline ends. Germline loops: CDR1 LNHDA, CDR2 SQIVND (reference sequence).